This T cell receptor (beta chain) was found in a study of cytomegalovirus exposure and HLA in healthy donors. Amplification used 60 Vbeta primers and 13 Jbeta primers. Generated by immunoSEQ multiplex PCR, the TCRdb table keeps only in-frame clones and is missing some. The table has 95,000 to 100,000 clones, over 75% seen once. This CDR3 has 16 amino acids. Germline V gene sequence: CDR1 SGHNT, CDR2 YYREEE (reference sequence). Germline trimming cut 0 bases from V and 0 bases from J; bases unmatched to any gene: 4. This TCR derives from a female donor in good health and CMV-seropositive. The material sequenced was PBMCs. The V and J genes are TRBV5-4 and TRBJ2-3, with TRBD2 matching 7 bases. The CDR3 reads CASSLGRGSSTDTQYF. CDR3 DNA sequence: TGTGCCAGCAGCTTGGGGCGGGGGAGCAGCACAGATACGCAGTATTTT.